A selection of T cell receptor beta chains follows, all from one sample in a study of shared clonotypes between healthy human individuals. Here immunoSEQ multiplex PCR was the method, and the copy in TCRdb shows in-frame clones only, minus some. The table records about 2.1 million clones, about 92% of them present only once. Source material: naive CD8+ T cells from PBMCs. The receptors here all came from a man younger than 35 in good health. Some clones in this sample may be carry-over from other donors' samples. CDR3s leave out the opening cysteine and the closing phenylalanine or tryptophan. D genes are given only for firm matches. For some rows the clone size is stated as once, few or many, or as a class when expanded; others skip it.

d_call: NA; clone_size: NA; j_call: TRBJ2-7; v_call: TRBV7-9; cdr3_aa: ASALAGSSYEQY
d_call: NA; clone_size: NA; j_call: TRBJ1-4; v_call: TRBV27; cdr3_aa: ASSFLFSTNEKLF
d_call: NA; clone_size: NA; j_call: TRBJ2-1; v_call: TRBV28; cdr3_aa: ASSFIRPRRASDEQF
d_call: TRBD2; clone_size: few; j_call: TRBJ2-3; v_call: TRBV27; cdr3_aa: ASSFQFPGLAGPGATDTQY
d_call: NA; clone_size: NA; j_call: TRBJ2-3; v_call: TRBV27; cdr3_aa: ASSSPQGSRTTDTQY
d_call: TRBD1; clone_size: once; j_call: TRBJ2-7; v_call: TRBV19; cdr3_aa: ASSIDEGTGLTEQY
d_call: TRBD1; clone_size: NA; j_call: TRBJ2-7; v_call: TRBV27; cdr3_aa: ASSQPPDRAPYEQY
d_call: NA; clone_size: NA; j_call: TRBJ2-7; v_call: TRBV5-5; cdr3_aa: ASSALRSEQY
d_call: TRBD1; clone_size: NA; j_call: TRBJ1-1; v_call: TRBV25-1; cdr3_aa: ASSEYRTGAF
d_call: NA; clone_size: once; j_call: TRBJ1-2; v_call: TRBV9; cdr3_aa: ASSVSEGLNYGYT
d_call: NA; clone_size: NA; j_call: TRBJ1-1; v_call: TRBV29-1; cdr3_aa: SVEERVERNTEAF
d_call: NA; clone_size: NA; j_call: TRBJ2-7; v_call: TRBV30; cdr3_aa: AWSDVGAGEQY
d_call: NA; clone_size: NA; j_call: TRBJ2-3; v_call: TRBV7-6; cdr3_aa: ASSLAPPDTQY
d_call: NA; clone_size: NA; j_call: TRBJ2-3; v_call: TRBV11-2; cdr3_aa: ASTVGGISTDTQY
d_call: NA; clone_size: NA; j_call: TRBJ1-3; v_call: TRBV28; cdr3_aa: ASSSTTRSSGNTIY
d_call: NA; clone_size: few; j_call: TRBJ1-5; v_call: TRBV19; cdr3_aa: ASTHRINQPQH
d_call: NA; clone_size: NA; j_call: TRBJ1-1; v_call: TRBV9; cdr3_aa: ASSVGMRASPLNTEAF
d_call: NA; clone_size: NA; j_call: TRBJ2-2; v_call: TRBV7-9; cdr3_aa: ASSLVGGIDTGELF
d_call: TRBD2; clone_size: NA; j_call: TRBJ2-1; v_call: TRBV27; cdr3_aa: ASANRGGGSASYNEQF
d_call: NA; clone_size: NA; j_call: TRBJ2-5; v_call: TRBV7-9; cdr3_aa: ASSSGLQETQY
d_call: NA; clone_size: once; j_call: TRBJ1-5; v_call: TRBV28; cdr3_aa: ASSPRQRGVVGQPQH
d_call: NA; clone_size: NA; j_call: TRBJ2-1; v_call: TRBV7-8; cdr3_aa: ASSLIPHPSDEQF
d_call: TRBD1; clone_size: NA; j_call: TRBJ2-4; v_call: TRBV15; cdr3_aa: ATSSRQGVSGAKNIQY
d_call: NA; clone_size: NA; j_call: TRBJ2-7; v_call: TRBV9; cdr3_aa: ASSGATSYNEQY